This T cell receptor (beta chain) was documented in a study of T cells expressing NK-cell markers. Study findings and constraints: In more than five donors, dominant CD3+CD56+NKG2C+ clones formed roughly 1.0-8% of CD8+ cells.

Template switching by 5'RACE with UMIs generated the TCR beta cDNA. TCRdb reworked the 5' RACE reads into one entry per CDR3 protein, no DNA. This sample carries 200,000 to 300,000 distinct CDR3 sequences, with 0.39% going to the ten biggest clones. As concerns this clonotype: Its antigen is still unknown.

Per germline, CDR1 DFQATT and CDR2 SNEGSKA (reference sequence). The CDR3 contains 14 residues. The sequencing sample was made of blood T cells: a sorted CD56 or NKG2C T cell subset, CD4+ or CD8+ T cells, or bulk PBMC T cells (not recorded which). This sequence joins TRBV20-1 and TRBJ1-6; absent DNA, TCRdb's TRBD1 call cannot be checked. This sequence originates from a man aged 18 to 30 in good health. CDR3 sequence: CSARGGRGNSPLHF.